The 15 T cell receptor beta chains reported below all come from one sample, sequenced in a study of CD8+ T cells in alopecia areata. Treatment indicated: oral pan-JAK inhibitor, 5-10 mg twice daily. Reverse transcription of extracted RNA yielded cDNA, which provided the sequencing template. The method was immunoSEQ multiplex PCR; TCRdb's version includes in-frame clones alone and lacks a portion of them. This sample has a few hundred thousand clones, with roughly 40% found just once. Material: CD4+ T cells sorted from blood, obtained at approximately week 37, from a patient treated with tofacitinib. The receptors stem from a human donor with alopecia areata.

This clone was seen a handful of times. The CDR3: CAWSRDGSNQPQHF. CDR3 nucleotide sequence: TGTGCCTGGAGTAGGGATGGAAGCAATCAGCCCCAGCATTTT. This chain links TRBV30 with TRBJ1-5; D unresolved. Germline-derived CDR1 and CDR2 are GTSNPN and SVGIG (reference sequence). This CDR3 has 14 residues. The V end was cut by 2 bases, the J end by 1 base, with 9 bases between.

The genes are TRBV29-1 and TRBJ1-2; TRBD1 is a possible D gene (5 bases). The V and J ends lost 6 bases and 0 bases respectively, with 23 bases between them. Germline lookup yields CDR1 SQVTM and CDR2 ANQGSEA. The CDR3 is made up of 17 amino acids. The CDR3 sequence is CSVDRPTAIGTNYGYTF. CDR3 nucleotide sequence: TGCAGCGTGGATCGACCGACAGCAATCGGGACTAACTATGGCTACACCTTC.

V and J are TRBV18 and TRBJ2-1; unclear D gene. CDR1 and CDR2 from the germline V gene are KGHSH and LQKENI. The CDR3 extends over 14 amino acids. Trimming left V 3 bases short and J 5 bases short, with 11 bases between. The CDR3 loop reads CASSPAGFNNEQFF. For the CDR3, the DNA is TGTGCCAGCTCACCGGCAGGATTCAACAATGAGCAGTTCTTC. Full variable domain (missing parts from reference TRBV18 and TRBJ2-1): NAGVMQNPRHLVRRRGQEARLRCSPMKGHSHVYWYRQLPEEGLKFMVYLQKENIIDESGMPKERFSAEFPKEGPSILRIQQVVRGDSAAYFCASSPAGFNNEQFFGPGTRLTVL.

This clone was counted between two and nine times. DNA for the CDR3: TGTGCCAGCAGTTACTCGGCAGGTTTAGGATACGAGCAGTACTTC. Encoded protein: CASSYSAGLGYEQYF. V is TRBV6-5 and J is TRBJ2-7; D is unclear. Germline assignment: CDR1 MNHEY and CDR2 SVGAGI. Deletions cut 0 bases from V and 4 bases from J, with 13 bases between. The length of the CDR3 is 15 residues.

CDR3 bases: TGCAGCGTCGGTGCCGCCACTGTTACCGGGGAGCTGTTTTTT. Translation gives CSVGAATVTGELFF. This sequence joins TRBV29-1 and TRBJ2-2; D call uncertain. Trimming took 6 bases from V and 5 from J, leaving 16 bases between them. Per germline, CDR1 SQVTM and CDR2 ANQGSEA. The CDR3 extends over 14 amino acids.

This rearrangement joins TRBV9 to TRBJ2-3, with 14 bases fitting TRBD2. Per the germline V gene, CDR1 is SGDLS and CDR2 is YYNGEE. The CDR3 extends over 17 amino acids. Trimming removed 3 bases from V and 9 bases from J; junction bases left unmatched: 12. CDR3 protein: CASSAETSGRVRATQYF. The CDR3 region has the DNA TGTGCCAGCAGCGCCGAGACTAGCGGGAGGGTTCGTGCGACGCAGTATTTT. The whole variable domain, remainder taken from reference TRBV9 and TRBJ2-3, is DSGVTQTPKHLITATGQRVTLRCSPRSGDLSVYWYQQSLDQGLQFLIQYYNGEERAKGNILERFSAQQFPDLHSELNLSSLELGDSALYFCASSAETSGRVRATQYFGPGTRLTVL.

The rearrangement links TRBV7-2 to TRBJ1-1, with unresolved D. This CDR3 contains 14 residues. Trimming removed 6 bases at V and 5 bases at J, with 16 bases between. The germline CDR1 and CDR2 sequences are SGHTA and FQGNSA. CDR3 region: CASSLVGVWTEAFF. The CDR3 nucleotides read TGTGCCAGCAGTCTAGTCGGGGTTTGGACTGAAGCTTTCTTT. The whole variable domain, filled in from reference TRBV7-2 and TRBJ1-1, reads GAGVSQSPSNKVTEKGKDVELRCDPISGHTALYWYRQSLGQGLEFLIYFQGNSAPDKSGLPSDRFSAERTGGSVSTLTIQRTQQEDSAVYLCASSLVGVWTEAFFGQGTRLTVV.

The chain couples TRBV5-1 to TRBJ2-3, with D maybe TRBD2 (6 bases). This CDR3 spans 14 amino acids. The V and J ends lost 1 base and 4 bases respectively, with 10 bases between them. Germline loops: CDR1 SGHRS, CDR2 YFSETQ. CDR3 residues: CASSLYSGADTQYF. The CDR3 coding sequence is TGCGCCAGCAGCTTGTATTCGGGAGCAGATACGCAGTATTTT.

The rearrangement uses TRBV30 and TRBJ1-2, with 10 bases identical to TRBD1. Germline loops: CDR1 GTSNPN, CDR2 SVGIG (reference sequence). The CDR3 covers 11 residues. This CDR3 is CGQGAFYGYTF. The CDR3 DNA follows: TGTGGACAGGGGGCTTTCTATGGCTACACCTTC.

The rearrangement joins TRBV15 to TRBJ2-1; no clear D. Trimming removed 0 bases at V and 5 bases at J, with 8 bases between. Germline CDR1 LNHNV, CDR2 YYDKDF (reference sequence). The CDR3 extends over 14 amino acids. This CDR3 is CATSRDFGDNEQFF. In nucleotides, the CDR3 is TGTGCCACCAGCAGAGATTTTGGAGACAATGAGCAGTTCTTC.

The rearrangement joins TRBV11-2 to TRBJ2-2; D is unresolved. Germline CDR1 reads SGHAT; CDR2 reads FQNNGV. The CDR3 length is 13 residues. Trimming removed 1 base at V and 2 bases at J, with 2 bases between. CDR3 in amino acids: CASSLVNTGELFF. The CDR3 bases are TGTGCCAGCAGCTTAGTAAACACCGGGGAGCTGTTTTTT. The variable domain in full, with the rest retrieved from reference TRBV11-2 and TRBJ2-2, is EAGVAQSPRYKIIEKRQSVAFWCNPISGHATLYWYQQILGQGPKLLIQFQNNGVVDDSQLPKDRFSAERLKGVDSTLKIQPAKLEDSAVYLCASSLVNTGELFFGEGSRLTVL.

V and J are TRBV4-1 and TRBJ2-3; D may be TRBD2 (5 bases). V was pared by 2 bases and J by 4 bases, with 13 bases between. The CDR3 has 15 residues. Germline CDR1 and CDR2: MGHRA and YSYEKL. The CDR3: CASSQSPRVADTQYF. CDR3 DNA sequence: TGCGCCAGCAGCCAAAGTCCGCGGGTCGCAGATACGCAGTATTTT.

In its sample, this clone was seen once. The chain couples TRBV9 to TRBJ1-5; D not certain. In germline, CDR1 is SGDLS, CDR2 YYNGEE. The CDR3 runs 15 residues. Trimming took off 0 bases at V and 3 bases at J, with 10 bases between the two ends. The CDR3 sequence is CASSVGPRANQPQHF. For the CDR3, the DNA is TGTGCCAGCAGCGTAGGCCCAAGGGCCAATCAGCCCCAGCATTTT.

The chain uses TRBV7-2 and TRBJ1-3, with no clear D. V dropped 0 bases and J dropped 2 bases, with 8 bases sitting between them. There are 15 residues in the CDR3. Germline CDR1 SGHTA, CDR2 FQGNSA. CDR3 residues: CASSLAWGTGNTIYF. CDR3 coding DNA: TGTGCCAGCAGCTTAGCTTGGGGAACTGGAAACACCATATATTTT.

This clone occurred a few times. The V call is TRBV7-8, the J call TRBJ2-7, with no clear D. Germline CDR1 is SGHVS and CDR2 is FQNEAQ. This CDR3 has 13 residues. V was trimmed by 6 bases and J by 9 bases, leaving 18 bases between them. The CDR3 DNA follows: TGTGCCAGCAGACCAAGCAGACAAGAAGGGCAGTACTTC. It specifies CASRPSRQEGQYF.